Shown below are 8 T cell receptor beta chains from a single sample sequenced in a study of blood T cell repertoires in COVID-19. Data came from immunoSEQ multiplex PCR; TCRdb stores just in-frame clones and leaves some out. Of roughly 230,000 clones listed, about 80% are singletons. Sequencing input: PBMCs or T cells enriched from blood (not recorded which). Receptors originate from a man between 45 and 60 years old who had recovered from COVID-19.

The genes are TRBV5-6 and TRBJ1-6; no clear D. The CDR3 runs to 17 residues. V was shortened by 0 bases and J by 8 bases, with 18 bases between the two germline ends. Germline assignment: CDR1 SGHDT and CDR2 YYEEEE. The CDR3: CASSLAGAGLNHSPLHF. CDR3 coding DNA: TGTGCCAGCAGCTTGGCCGGAGCAGGACTGAACCATTCACCCCTCCACTTT.

Only one count was recorded for this clone. The chain carries TRBV28 and TRBJ2-5, with TRBD1 as a possible D gene (6 bases). Deletions cut 3 bases from V and 2 bases from J, with 10 bases between. The CDR3 covers 14 residues. In germline, CDR1 is MDHEN, CDR2 SYDVKM. The CDR3 region is CASSFGDIQETQYF. The CDR3 DNA reads TGTGCCAGCAGTTTCGGGGACATACAAGAGACCCAGTACTTC.

J is TRBJ1-5 and V is TRBV6-1; tentatively, D is TRBD1 (5 bases). The CDR3 is 13 amino acids. The V end was cut by 3 bases, the J end by 5 bases, with 8 bases between. Germline V gene sequence: CDR1 MNHNS, CDR2 SASEGT. CDR3 sequence: CASSEGGDQPQHF. Here the CDR3 DNA reads TGTGCCAGCAGTGAGGGAGGGGATCAGCCCCAGCATTTT.

The J gene is TRBJ1-2, the V gene TRBV5-4; maybe TRBD1 (5 bases). The V end was cut by 3 bases, the J end by 8 bases, with 14 bases between. The CDR3 is 13 amino acids. The germline V gene encodes CDR1 SGHNT and CDR2 YYREEE (reference sequence). CDR3: CASSSPGNTGYTF. Here the CDR3 DNA reads TGTGCCAGCAGCTCCCCAGGGAATACGGGCTACACCTTC.

The rearrangement uses TRBV29-1 and TRBJ1-1; D remains ambiguous. With 4 bases removed from V and 1 base from J, the gap between germline ends came to 7 bases. The germline V gene encodes CDR1 SQVTM and CDR2 ANQGSEA. This CDR3 is built from 12 residues. CDR3 protein: CSVGAGNTEAFF. The CDR3 DNA sequence: TGCAGCGTTGGTGCAGGGAACACTGAAGCTTTCTTT. Together with reference TRBV29-1 and TRBJ1-1, the CDR3 gives the full variable domain: SAVISQKPSRDICQRGTSLTIQCQVDSQVTMMFWYRQQPGQSLTLIATANQGSEATYESGFVIDKFPISRPNLTFSTLTVSNMSPEDSSIYLCSVGAGNTEAFFGQGTRLTVV.

The chain combines TRBV4-1 with TRBJ2-3; 7 bases are a match to TRBD2. Germline V lookup: CDR1 MGHRA, CDR2 YSYEKL. V gave up 4 bases and J gave up 2 bases; unmatched junction bases: 3. This CDR3 region has 14 residues. CDR3 amino acids: CASSPGTNTDTQYF. CDR3 sequence (DNA): TGCGCCAGCAGCCCGGGGACTAACACAGATACGCAGTATTTT.

The gene calls are TRBV12-5 and TRBJ1-6; D uncertain. V shed 4 bases and J shed 0 bases, with 13 bases lying between them. Per germline, CDR1 LGHNT and CDR2 FRNRAP. The CDR3 totals 17 residues. The CDR3 spells CASGSKPRASYNSPLHF. DNA of the CDR3: TGTGCTAGTGGTTCCAAACCGAGGGCCTCCTATAATTCACCCCTCCACTTT.

The chain joins TRBV13 to TRBJ2-1; D is possibly TRBD2 (6 bases). Per germline, CDR1 PRHDT and CDR2 FYEKMQ (reference sequence). There are 15 residues in the CDR3. Trimming shortened V by 8 bases and J by 4 bases, and 18 bases separated the two germline ends. The CDR3 is CASLRRPGEYNEQFF. CDR3 nucleotides: TGTGCCAGCCTCCGCCGTCCGGGGGAATACAATGAGCAGTTCTTC.